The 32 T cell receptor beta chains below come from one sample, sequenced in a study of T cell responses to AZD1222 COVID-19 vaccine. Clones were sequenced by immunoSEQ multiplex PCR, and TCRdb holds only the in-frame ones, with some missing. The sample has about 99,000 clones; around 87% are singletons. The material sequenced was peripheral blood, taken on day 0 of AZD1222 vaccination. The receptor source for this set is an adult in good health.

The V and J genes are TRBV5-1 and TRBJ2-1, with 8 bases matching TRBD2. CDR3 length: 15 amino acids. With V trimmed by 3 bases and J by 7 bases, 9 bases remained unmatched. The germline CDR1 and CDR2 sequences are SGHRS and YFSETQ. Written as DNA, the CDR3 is TGCGCCAGCAGCTCAACACTAGCGGAGACTAATGAGCAGTTCTTC. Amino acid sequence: CASSSTLAETNEQFF.

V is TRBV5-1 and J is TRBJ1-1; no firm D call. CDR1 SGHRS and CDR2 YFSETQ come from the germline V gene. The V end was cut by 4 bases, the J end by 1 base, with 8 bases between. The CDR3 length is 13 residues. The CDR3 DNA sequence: TGCGCCAGCAGCGTCCAGGCGAACACTGAAGCTTTCTTT. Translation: CASSVQANTEAFF.

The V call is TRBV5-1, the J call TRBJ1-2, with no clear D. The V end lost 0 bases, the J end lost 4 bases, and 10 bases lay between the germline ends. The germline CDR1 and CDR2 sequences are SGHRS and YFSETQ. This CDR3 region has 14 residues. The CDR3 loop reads CASSLAGQSYGYTF. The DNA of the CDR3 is TGCGCCAGCAGCTTGGCCGGGCAGAGCTATGGCTACACCTTC.

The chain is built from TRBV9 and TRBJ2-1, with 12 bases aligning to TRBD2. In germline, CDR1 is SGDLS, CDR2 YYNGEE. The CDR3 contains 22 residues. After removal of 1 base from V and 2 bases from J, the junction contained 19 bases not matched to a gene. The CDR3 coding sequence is TGTGCCAGCAGCGTAACGCCAAATCGGACTAGCGGGAAGTTCGGGCCCTACAATGAGCAGTTCTTC. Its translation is CASSVTPNRTSGKFGPYNEQFF.

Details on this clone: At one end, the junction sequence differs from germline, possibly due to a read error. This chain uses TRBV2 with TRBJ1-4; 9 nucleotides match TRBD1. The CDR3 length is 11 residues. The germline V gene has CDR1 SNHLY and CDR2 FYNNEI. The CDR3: CASSEEGQGVF. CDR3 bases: TGTGCCAGCAGTGAGGAGGGACAGGGCGTTTTT. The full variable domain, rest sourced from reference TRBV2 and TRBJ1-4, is EPEVTQTPSHQVTQMGQEVILRCVPISNHLYFYWYRQILGQKVEFLVSFYNNEISEKSEIFDDQFSVERPDGSNFTLKIRSTKLEDSAMYFCASSEEGQGVFGSGTQLSVL.

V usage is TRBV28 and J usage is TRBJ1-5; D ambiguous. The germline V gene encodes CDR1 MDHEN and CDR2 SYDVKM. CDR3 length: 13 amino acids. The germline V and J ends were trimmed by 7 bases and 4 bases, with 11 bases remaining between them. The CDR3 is CASTFLRNQPQHF. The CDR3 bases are TGTGCCAGCACCTTTTTAAGAAATCAGCCCCAGCATTTT.

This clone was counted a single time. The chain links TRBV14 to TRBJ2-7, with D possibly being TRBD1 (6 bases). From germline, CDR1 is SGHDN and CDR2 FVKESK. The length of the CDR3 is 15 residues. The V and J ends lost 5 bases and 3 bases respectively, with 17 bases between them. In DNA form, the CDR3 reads TGTGCCAGCAGCAACTACCGGGACAAACTCTACGAGCAGTACTTC. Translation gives CASSNYRDKLYEQYF.

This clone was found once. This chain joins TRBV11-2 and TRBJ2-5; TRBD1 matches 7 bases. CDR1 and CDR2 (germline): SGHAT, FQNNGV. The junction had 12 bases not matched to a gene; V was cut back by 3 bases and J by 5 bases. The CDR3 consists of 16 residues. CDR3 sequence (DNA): TGTGCCAGCAGCTTTAATGGGCAGGGGGTAGCGGAGACCCAGTACTTC. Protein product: CASSFNGQGVAETQYF.

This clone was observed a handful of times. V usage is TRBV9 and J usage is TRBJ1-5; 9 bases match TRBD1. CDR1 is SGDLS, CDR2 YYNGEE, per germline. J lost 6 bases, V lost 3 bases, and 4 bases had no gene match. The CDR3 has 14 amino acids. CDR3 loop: CASSGGQGSQPQHF. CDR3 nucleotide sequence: TGTGCCAGCAGCGGGGGACAGGGCTCTCAGCCCCAGCATTTT. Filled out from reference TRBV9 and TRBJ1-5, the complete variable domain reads DSGVTQTPKHLITATGQRVTLRCSPRSGDLSVYWYQQSLDQGLQFLIQYYNGEERAKGNILERFSAQQFPDLHSELNLSSLELGDSALYFCASSGGQGSQPQHFGDGTRLSIL.

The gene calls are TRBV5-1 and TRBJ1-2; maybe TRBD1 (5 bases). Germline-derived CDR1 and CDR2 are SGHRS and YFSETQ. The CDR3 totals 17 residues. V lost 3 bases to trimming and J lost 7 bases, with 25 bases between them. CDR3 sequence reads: CASSSHPQRSGRVGYTF. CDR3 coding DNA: TGCGCCAGCAGCTCGCATCCCCAGCGTTCAGGGCGGGTTGGCTACACCTTC.

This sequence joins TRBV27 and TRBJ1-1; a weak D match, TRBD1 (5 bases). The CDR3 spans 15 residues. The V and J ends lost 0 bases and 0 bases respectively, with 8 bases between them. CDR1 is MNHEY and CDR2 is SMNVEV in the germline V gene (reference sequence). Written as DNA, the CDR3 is TGTGCCAGCAGTTTATCAGGGACGATGAACACTGAAGCTTTCTTT. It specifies CASSLSGTMNTEAFF.

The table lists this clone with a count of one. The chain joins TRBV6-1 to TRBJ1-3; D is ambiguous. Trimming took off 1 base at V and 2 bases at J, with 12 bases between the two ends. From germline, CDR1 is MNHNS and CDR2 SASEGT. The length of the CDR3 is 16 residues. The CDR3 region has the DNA TGTGCCAGCAGTGAAGAACGGGTACATCCTGGAAACACCATATATTTT. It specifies CASSEERVHPGNTIYF.

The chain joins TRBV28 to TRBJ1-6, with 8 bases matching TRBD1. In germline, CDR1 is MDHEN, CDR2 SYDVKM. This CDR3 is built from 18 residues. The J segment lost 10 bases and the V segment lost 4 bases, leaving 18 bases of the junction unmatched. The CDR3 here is CASSSWTGKTSRGSPLHF. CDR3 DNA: TGTGCCAGCAGTTCATGGACAGGGAAGACTTCACGAGGATCACCCCTCCACTTT.

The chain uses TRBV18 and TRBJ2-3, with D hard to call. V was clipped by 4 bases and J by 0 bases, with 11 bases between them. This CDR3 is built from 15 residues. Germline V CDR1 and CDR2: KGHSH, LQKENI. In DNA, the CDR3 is TGTGCCAGCTCACGAGCCCCCGGCAGCACAGATACGCAGTATTTT. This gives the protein CASSRAPGSTDTQYF. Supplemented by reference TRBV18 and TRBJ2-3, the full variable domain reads NAGVMQNPRHLVRRRGQEARLRCSPMKGHSHVYWYRQLPEEGLKFMVYLQKENIIDESGMPKERFSAEFPKEGPSILRIQQVVRGDSAAYFCASSRAPGSTDTQYFGPGTRLTVL.

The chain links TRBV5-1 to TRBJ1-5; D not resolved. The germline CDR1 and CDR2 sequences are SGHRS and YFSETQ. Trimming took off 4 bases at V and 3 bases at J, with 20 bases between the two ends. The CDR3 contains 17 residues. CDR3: CASSPYPRSPVNQPQHF. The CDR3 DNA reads TGCGCCAGCAGCCCGTACCCCCGGAGTCCGGTCAATCAGCCCCAGCATTTT.

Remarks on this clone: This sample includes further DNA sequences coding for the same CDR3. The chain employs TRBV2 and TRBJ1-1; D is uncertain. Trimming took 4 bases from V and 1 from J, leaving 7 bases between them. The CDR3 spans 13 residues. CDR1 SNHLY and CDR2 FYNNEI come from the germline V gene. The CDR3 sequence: CASSVVENTEAFF. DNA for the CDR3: TGTGCCAGCAGTGTTGTCGAGAACACTGAAGCTTTCTTT.

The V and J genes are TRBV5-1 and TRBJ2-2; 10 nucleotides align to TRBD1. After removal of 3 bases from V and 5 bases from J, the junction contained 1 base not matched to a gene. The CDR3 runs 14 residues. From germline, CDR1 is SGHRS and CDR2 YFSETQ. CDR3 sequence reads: CASSWTGGTGELFF. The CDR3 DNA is TGCGCCAGCAGCTGGACAGGGGGTACCGGGGAGCTGTTTTTT. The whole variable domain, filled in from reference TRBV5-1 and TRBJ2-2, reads KAGVTQTPRYLIKTRGQQVTLSCSPISGHRSVSWYQQTPGQGLQFLFEYFSETQRNKGNFPGRFSGRQFSNSRSEMNVSTLELGDSALYLCASSWTGGTGELFFGEGSRLTVL.

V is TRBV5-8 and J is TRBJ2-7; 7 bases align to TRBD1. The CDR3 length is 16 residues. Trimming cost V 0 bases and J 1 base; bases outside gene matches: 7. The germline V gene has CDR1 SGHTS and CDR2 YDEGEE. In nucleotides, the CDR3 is TGTGCCAGCAGCTTGGGTAGGGGGCGACGGTCCTACGAGCAGTACTTC. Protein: CASSLGRGRRSYEQYF.

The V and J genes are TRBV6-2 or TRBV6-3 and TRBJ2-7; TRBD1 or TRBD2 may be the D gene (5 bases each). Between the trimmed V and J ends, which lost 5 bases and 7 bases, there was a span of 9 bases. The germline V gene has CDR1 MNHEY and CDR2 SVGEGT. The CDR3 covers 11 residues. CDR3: CASSEGWEQYF. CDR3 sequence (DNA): TGTGCCAGCAGTGAGGGGTGGGAGCAGTACTTC.

The CDR3 DNA sequence: TGTGCCAGCAGTGAATTGGGGTTCGCAACTAATGAAAAACTGTTTTTT. Amino acids: CASSELGFATNEKLFF. The V and J genes are TRBV6-1 and TRBJ1-4; no definite D call. The germline gives CDR1 MNHNS, CDR2 SASEGT. V dropped 2 bases and J dropped 0 bases, with 10 bases sitting between them. CDR3 length: 16 residues.

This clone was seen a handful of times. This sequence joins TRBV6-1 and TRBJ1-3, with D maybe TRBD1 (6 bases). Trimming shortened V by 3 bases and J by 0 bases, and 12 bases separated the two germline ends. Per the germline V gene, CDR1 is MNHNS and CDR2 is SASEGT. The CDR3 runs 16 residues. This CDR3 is CASSETTGSSGNTIYF. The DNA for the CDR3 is TGTGCCAGCAGTGAGACGACAGGAAGCTCTGGAAACACCATATATTTT.

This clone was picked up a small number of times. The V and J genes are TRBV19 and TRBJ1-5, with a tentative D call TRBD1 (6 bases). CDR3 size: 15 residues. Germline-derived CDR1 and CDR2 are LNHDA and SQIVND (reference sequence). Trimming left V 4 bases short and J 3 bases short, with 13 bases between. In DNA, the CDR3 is TGTGCCAGTAGTAGGCAACAGGGATCCAATCAGCCCCAGCATTTT. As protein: CASSRQQGSNQPQHF.

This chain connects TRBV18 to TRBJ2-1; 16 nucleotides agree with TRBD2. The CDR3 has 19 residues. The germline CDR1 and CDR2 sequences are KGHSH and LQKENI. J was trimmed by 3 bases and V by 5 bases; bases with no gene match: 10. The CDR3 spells CASSTGTSGREIVYNEQFF. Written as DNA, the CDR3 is TGTGCCAGCTCAACGGGGACTAGCGGGAGGGAAATCGTCTACAATGAGCAGTTCTTC.

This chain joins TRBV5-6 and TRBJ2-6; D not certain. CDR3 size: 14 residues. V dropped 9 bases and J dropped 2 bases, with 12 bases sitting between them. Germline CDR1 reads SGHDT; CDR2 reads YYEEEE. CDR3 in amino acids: CATRAATGANVLTF. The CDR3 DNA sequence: TGTGCCACTAGGGCAGCGACTGGGGCCAACGTCCTGACTTTC.

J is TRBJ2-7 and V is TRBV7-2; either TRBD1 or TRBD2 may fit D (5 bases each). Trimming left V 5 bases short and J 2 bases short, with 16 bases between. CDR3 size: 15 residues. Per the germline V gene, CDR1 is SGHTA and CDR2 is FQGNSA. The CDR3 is CASSLQWDPAYEQYF. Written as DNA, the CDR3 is TGTGCCAGCAGCCTCCAATGGGACCCAGCCTACGAGCAGTACTTC.

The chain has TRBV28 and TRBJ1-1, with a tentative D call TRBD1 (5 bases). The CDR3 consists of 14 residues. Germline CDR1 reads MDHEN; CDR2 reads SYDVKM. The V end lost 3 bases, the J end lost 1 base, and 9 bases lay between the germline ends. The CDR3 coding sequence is TGTGCCAGCAGTTTTTGGGGCAGGAACACTGAAGCTTTCTTT. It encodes CASSFWGRNTEAFF.

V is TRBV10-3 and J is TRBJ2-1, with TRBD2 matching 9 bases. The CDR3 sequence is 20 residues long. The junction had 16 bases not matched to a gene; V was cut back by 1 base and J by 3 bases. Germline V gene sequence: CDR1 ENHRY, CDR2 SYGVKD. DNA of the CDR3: TGTGCCATCAGTGAGTTGAATCGGACTAGCGCGATAGTAGGCTACAATGAGCAGTTCTTC. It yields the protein CAISELNRTSAIVGYNEQFF.

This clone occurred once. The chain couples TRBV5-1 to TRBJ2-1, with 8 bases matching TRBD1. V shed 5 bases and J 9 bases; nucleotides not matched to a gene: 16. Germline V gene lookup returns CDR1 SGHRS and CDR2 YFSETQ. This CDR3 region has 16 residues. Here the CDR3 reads CASSLSTRGRLGEQFF. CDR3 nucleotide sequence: TGCGCCAGCAGTTTATCCACCAGGGGGCGGCTGGGTGAGCAGTTCTTC.

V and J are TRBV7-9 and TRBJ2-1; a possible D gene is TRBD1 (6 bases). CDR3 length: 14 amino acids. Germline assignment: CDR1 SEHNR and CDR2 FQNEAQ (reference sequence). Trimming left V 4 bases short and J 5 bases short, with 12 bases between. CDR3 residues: CASSSTGTNNEQFF. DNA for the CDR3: TGTGCCAGCAGCTCCACCGGGACAAACAATGAGCAGTTCTTC.

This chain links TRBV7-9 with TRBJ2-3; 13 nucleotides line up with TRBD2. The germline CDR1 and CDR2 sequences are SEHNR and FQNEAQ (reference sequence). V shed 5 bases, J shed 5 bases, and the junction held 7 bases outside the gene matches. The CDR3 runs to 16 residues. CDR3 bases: TGTGCCAGCAGCGTGCGGACTAGCGGGAGAAGAGATACGCAGTATTTT. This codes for CASSVRTSGRRDTQYF.

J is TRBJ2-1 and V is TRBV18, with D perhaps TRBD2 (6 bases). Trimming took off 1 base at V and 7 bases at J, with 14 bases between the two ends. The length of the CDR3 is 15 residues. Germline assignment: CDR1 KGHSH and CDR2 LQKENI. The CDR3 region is CASSPRSGVLNEQFF. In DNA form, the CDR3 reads TGTGCCAGCTCACCACGTTCGGGAGTGTTAAATGAGCAGTTCTTC.

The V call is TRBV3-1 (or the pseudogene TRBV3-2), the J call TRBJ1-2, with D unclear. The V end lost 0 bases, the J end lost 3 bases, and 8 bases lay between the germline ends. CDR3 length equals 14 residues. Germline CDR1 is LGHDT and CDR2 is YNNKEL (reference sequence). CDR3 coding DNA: TGTGCCAGCAGCCAAGACGGGTCATACTATGGCTACACCTTC. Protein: CASSQDGSYYGYTF.